One TCR beta chain is described in this entry. The length of the CDR3 is 14 residues. Trimming shortened V by 6 bases and J by 7 bases, and 19 bases separated the two germline ends. Germline values: CDR1 MDHEN, CDR2 SYDVKM. Adult donors, all healthy and HIV-negative, had no recent acute infections or vaccinations. This entry belongs to a study of shared clonotypes between healthy human individuals. TCRdb's copy holds only in-frame clones and misses some; the assay was immunoSEQ multiplex PCR. The sample contains roughly 2.5 million clones, just over 90% of which appear only once. Sequencing was performed on naive CD4+ T cells sorted from blood. Described subset: CD45RA+ positively selected. The source is a man younger than 35 in good health. V and J are TRBV28 and TRBJ2-7; D may be TRBD1 or TRBD2 (5 bases each). The CDR3 nucleotides read TGTGCCAGCAGGGGGACGGTTGGGTTAATAGAGCAGTACTTC. Translation gives CASRGTVGLIEQYF. Combining the CDR3 with reference TRBV28 and TRBJ2-7 gives the whole variable domain DVKVTQSSRYLVKRTGEKVFLECVQDMDHENMFWYRQDPGLGLRLIYFSYDVKMKEKGDIPEGYSVSREKKERFSLILESASTNQTSMYLCASRGTVGLIEQYFGPGTRLTVT.